Listed here are 15 T cell receptor beta chains from one sample, sequenced in a study of blood T cells in healthy people across ages. For the second PCR, which ran for roughly 7 to 11 cycles, a sample-barcoded 5' primer and a J-beta primer mix were used. TCRdb called the 5' RACE reads again in MiXCR, with one record for every CDR3 protein. The sample holds approximately 700,000 distinct CDR3 sequences, around 32% seen once. The specimen sequenced was blood. The receptors shown here come from a woman of 80 years or more in good health.

The chain has TRBV29-1 and TRBJ2-1; no definite D call. The germline V gene has CDR1 SQVTM and CDR2 ANQGSEA. Trimming cost V 5 bases and J 13 bases, with 12 bases left between them. This CDR3 contains 10 residues. This CDR3 reads CSVNPPDQFF. Written as DNA, the CDR3 is TGCAGCGTTAACCCTCCTGACCAGTTCTTC.

With regard to this clonotype: Since a much larger clone is just one base distant, this may be a read error. This chain connects TRBV3-1 to TRBJ1-2; D is uncertain. The V end lost 7 bases, the J end lost 8 bases, and 20 bases lay between the germline ends. The CDR3 is 14 residues long. Germline V gene lookup returns CDR1 LGHDT and CDR2 YNNKEL (reference sequence). CDR3 residues: CASTTPGGLGGYTF. The CDR3 DNA follows: TGTGCCAGCACCACCCCGGGAGGGCTAGGCGGCTACACCTTC.

As concerns this clonotype: This may be a read error, as it is one base from a much larger clone. The V gene is TRBV10-3, the J gene TRBJ1-2; possible D gene TRBD1, 6 bases. The V gene's germline CDR1 is ENHRY and CDR2 SYGVKD. V lost 6 bases and J lost 8, with 19 bases in between. The CDR3 extends over 14 amino acids. CDR3 residues: CAIREGDGNSGYTF. The DNA for the CDR3 is TGTGCCATCAGGGAGGGGGACGGAAATTCGGGCTACACCTTC.

The gene calls are TRBV6-5 and TRBJ2-7, with a weak D call TRBD1 (5 bases). The CDR3 contains 15 residues. The germline V and J ends were trimmed by 0 bases and 10 bases, with 19 bases remaining between them. Germline V gene sequence: CDR1 MNHEY, CDR2 SVGAGI. The chain's CDR3 is CASSYSGAGMHTQYF. CDR3 DNA: TGTGCCAGCAGTTACTCAGGCGCAGGGATGCATACCCAGTACTTC.

The sample holds a few counts of this clonotype. The chain uses TRBV18 and TRBJ1-6; 9 bases align to TRBD1. There are 17 residues in the CDR3. Germline loops: CDR1 KGHSH, CDR2 LQKENI. V shed 3 bases, J shed 7 bases, and the junction held 10 bases outside the gene matches. The CDR3 region is CASSPLGGQGRNSPLHF. Here the CDR3 DNA reads TGTGCCAGCTCACCCTTGGGGGGACAGGGCCGAAATTCACCCCTCCACTTT. Combining the CDR3 with reference TRBV18 and TRBJ1-6 gives the whole variable domain NAGVMQNPRHLVRRRGQEARLRCSPMKGHSHVYWYRQLPEEGLKFMVYLQKENIIDESGMPKERFSAEFPKEGPSILRIQQVVRGDSAAYFCASSPLGGQGRNSPLHFGNGTRLTVT.

The CDR3 DNA reads as TGTGCCAGCAGTGAGCGAGCGAGCACAGATACGCAGTATTTT. Translation gives CASSERASTDTQYF. The chain recombines TRBV12-3 or TRBV12-4 with TRBJ2-3; D is undetermined. V was pared by 5 bases and J by 0 bases, with 9 bases between. The CDR3 length is 14 residues.

This clonotype was seen more than once but under ten times. A much more abundant neighbour one base away suggests this may be a read error. The chain combines TRBV10-3 with TRBJ2-7; 9 bases are shared with TRBD1. V was clipped by 5 bases and J by 6 bases; unmatched bases: 11. CDR1 and CDR2 from the germline V gene are ENHRY and SYGVKD. This CDR3 has 15 amino acids. In DNA form, the CDR3 reads TGTGCCATCAGTTGCTCTCCGGGACAGGGTGGCGAGCAGTACTTC. Protein product: CAISCSPGQGGEQYF.

The table lists this clonotype with many counts. V is TRBV7-9 and J is TRBJ1-2, with D maybe TRBD1 (5 bases). Trimming left V 2 bases short and J 0 bases short, with 10 bases between. Germline CDR1 is SEHNR and CDR2 is FQNEAQ (reference sequence). CDR3 length: 15 amino acids. CDR3 protein: CASSLFGGANYGYTF. CDR3 DNA: TGTGCCAGCAGCTTATTCGGGGGAGCTAACTATGGCTACACCTTC.

This clonotype was counted at least ten times. The rearrangement joins TRBV5-1 to TRBJ1-2; 9 bases align to TRBD1. The CDR3 covers 13 residues. From germline, CDR1 is SGHRS and CDR2 YFSETQ. After removal of 4 bases from V and 8 bases from J, the junction contained 6 bases not matched to a gene. CDR3 nucleotide sequence: TGCGCCAGCAGCCGGGGACAGGGTTTAGGCTACACCTTC. It codes for CASSRGQGLGYTF.

V usage is TRBV6-5 and J usage is TRBJ1-2; TRBD1 agrees at 8 bases. With V trimmed by 6 bases and J by 11 bases, 14 bases remained unmatched. Per the germline V gene, CDR1 is MNHEY and CDR2 is SVGAGI. CDR3 length: 14 residues. Here the CDR3 DNA reads TGTGCCAGCAGGCGAGGACAGGGATTAAAGAGTTACACCTTC. Translation gives CASRRGQGLKSYTF.

This clonotype was picked up many times. The chain recombines TRBV7-2 with TRBJ2-1; 10 positions match TRBD1. V shed 5 bases, J shed 0 bases, and the junction held 10 bases outside the gene matches. The CDR3 length is 18 residues. The germline V gene encodes CDR1 SGHTA and CDR2 FQGNSA. The CDR3 DNA is TGTGCCAGCAGCCCCCGGGACAGGGGTAAACTCTCCTACAATGAGCAGTTCTTC. Translation: CASSPRDRGKLSYNEQFF.

Turning to this clonotype: A much more abundant neighbour one base away suggests this may be a read error. The chain is built from TRBV20-1 and TRBJ2-5; the match to TRBD2 covers 7 bases. Germline V gene lookup returns CDR1 DFQATT and CDR2 SNEGSKA (reference sequence). The CDR3 covers 11 residues. With 6 bases clipped from V and 11 bases from J, the junction kept 9 bases outside the gene matches. CDR3 in DNA: TGCAGTGCCCCCCAGCGGGGTAAGCAGTACTTC. Protein product: CSAPQRGKQYF.

This clonotype was found many times. The chain has TRBV29-1 and TRBJ2-5; D tentatively reads TRBD1 or TRBD2 (5 bases each). Germline CDR1 reads SQVTM; CDR2 reads ANQGSEA. The length of the CDR3 is 13 residues. Between the trimmed V and J ends, which lost 6 bases and 4 bases, there was a span of 15 bases. As DNA, the CDR3 is TGCAGCGTAGCCGGGCCAGGGAGAGAGACCCAGTACTTC. Protein product: CSVAGPGRETQYF. Supplemented by reference TRBV29-1 and TRBJ2-5, the full variable domain reads SAVISQKPSRDICQRGTSLTIQCQVDSQVTMMFWYRQQPGQSLTLIATANQGSEATYESGFVIDKFPISRPNLTFSTLTVSNMSPEDSSIYLCSVAGPGRETQYFGPGTRLLVL.

This clonotype was seen many times. The J gene is TRBJ2-7, the V gene TRBV20-1, with 13 bases identical to TRBD2. The length of the CDR3 is 14 residues. Germline CDR1 is DFQATT and CDR2 is SNEGSKA (reference sequence). V was clipped by 6 bases and J by 5 bases; unmatched bases: 7. The CDR3 sequence: CSATGLAGANEQYF. For the CDR3, the DNA is TGCAGTGCCACTGGACTAGCGGGGGCTAACGAGCAGTACTTC.

Remarks on this clonotype: This sequence may be a read error, since a much larger clone differs from it by one base. The chain links TRBV11-2 to TRBJ2-5; TRBD1 matches 10 bases. The V gene's germline CDR1 is SGHAT and CDR2 FQNNGV. V shed 6 bases, J shed 11 bases, and the junction held 12 bases outside the gene matches. This CDR3 spans 14 amino acids. CDR3 sequence reads: CASRPDRGINEQYF. The CDR3 bases are TGTGCCAGCAGGCCGGACAGGGGGATCAATGAGCAGTACTTC.